This TCR beta chain was documented in a study of post-analysis software for immune sequencing data. CDR3 size: 14 residues. CDR1 and CDR2 (germline): SGHDN, FVKESK. The ends lost 7 bases at V and 6 bases at J; junction bases unmatched: 7. In the case of this clonotype: The antigen is not known.

Built from TCR beta cDNA, the libraries had unique molecular identifiers in them. From about 0.98 to 11 million T cells, 500,000 or so cDNA molecules were obtained. MiXCR, applied by TCRdb to the PCR reads, yields one record per CDR3 protein. The repertoire holds more than 450,000 distinct CDR3 sequences, 30% to 40% seen once, with about 6% in the top ten. Study conclusions and caveats: With F measure, samples from one preparation batch clustered together strongly. Significantly decreased normalized Chao1 diversity was recorded for multiple sclerosis patients relative to controls. Elevated frequency relative to controls characterized four or five TRBV segments in patients, TRBV5-6, TRBV5-1 and TRBV20-1 among them.

Sequencing was carried out using blood. The rearrangement joins TRBV14 to TRBJ2-4, with 9 bases fitting TRBD1. The clonotype comes from a girl aged 2-17 years with multiple sclerosis. The CDR3 nucleotides read TGTGCCAGCAACCTCCGGACAGGGGTAAACATTCAGTACTTC. This codes for CASNLRTGVNIQYF.